Listed below are T cell receptor beta chains from one sample, sequenced in a study of blood T cell repertoires in COVID-19. Sequenced by immunoSEQ multiplex PCR; TCRdb stores in-frame clones only, minus some. This sample has over 100,000 clones; approximately 83% occur once, and the top ten carry more than 3%. The sequenced material came from peripheral blood. Receptor source: a woman over 75 with active or convalescent COVID-19. Both conserved end residues are part of each CDR3. A D gene is named only where the DNA matches it firmly. Not all rows give a size; the values are once, few, many and, for expanded clones, a class.

CDR3nt: TGTGCCAGCAGTTACAGGGACACTTCCTACGAGCAGTACTTC
CDR3aa: CASSYRDTSYEQYF
abundance: NA
j_gene: TRBJ2-7
v_gene: TRBV6-5
d_gene: NA
len: 14

CDR3nt: TGTGCCAGCAGCGCCGTAGAGGGAACAGATACGCAGTATTTT
CDR3aa: CASSAVEGTDTQYF
abundance: NA
j_gene: TRBJ2-3
v_gene: TRBV2
d_gene: NA
len: 14

CDR3nt: TGTGCCAGCAGAGCAAATAACTATGGCTACACCTTC
CDR3aa: CASRANNYGYTF
abundance: NA
j_gene: TRBJ1-2
v_gene: TRBV9
d_gene: NA
len: 12

CDR3nt: TGTGCCAGCAGTCCTCTAGCGGGAGCAGATACGCAGTATTTT
CDR3aa: CASSPLAGADTQYF
abundance: NA
j_gene: TRBJ2-3
v_gene: TRBV28
d_gene: TRBD2
len: 14

CDR3nt: TGTGCCACCAGCAGGGAGGTAGCGGCTAACTATGGCTACACCTTC
CDR3aa: CATSREVAANYGYTF
abundance: NA
j_gene: TRBJ1-2
v_gene: TRBV15
d_gene: NA
len: 15

CDR3nt: TGTGCCAGCAGAGGACACTCAACTAATGAAAAACTGTTTTTT
CDR3aa: CASRGHSTNEKLFF
abundance: NA
j_gene: TRBJ1-4
v_gene: TRBV6-6
d_gene: NA
len: 14

CDR3nt: TGTGCCAGTCTACTTAAGGGGGGCTACACCTTC
CDR3aa: CASLLKGGYTF
abundance: few
j_gene: TRBJ1-2
v_gene: TRBV6-6
d_gene: NA
len: 11

CDR3nt: TGTGCCACCAGCAGTGGTTGGGACAACACTGGCTACACCTTC
CDR3aa: CATSSGWDNTGYTF
abundance: NA
j_gene: TRBJ1-2
v_gene: TRBV15
d_gene: NA
len: 14

CDR3nt: TGTGCCAGCAGCCCCGGGGGATTTAATGAAAAACTGTTTTTT
CDR3aa: CASSPGGFNEKLFF
abundance: NA
j_gene: TRBJ1-4
v_gene: TRBV28
d_gene: NA
len: 14

CDR3nt: TGTGCCAGCAGTTACTCCTCAGGGAAGGGGCCGAGCACTGAAGCTTTCTTT
CDR3aa: CASSYSSGKGPSTEAFF
abundance: few
j_gene: TRBJ1-1
v_gene: TRBV6-2/TRBV6-3
d_gene: NA
len: 17

CDR3nt: TGTGCCTGGAGTCCGGGGGTCAGCTCCTATAATTCACCCCTCCACTTT
CDR3aa: CAWSPGVSSYNSPLHF
abundance: NA
j_gene: TRBJ1-6
v_gene: TRBV30
d_gene: NA
len: 16

CDR3nt: TGTGCCAGCAGCTTGGGCCCCGTCGGTTCACCCCTCCACTTT
CDR3aa: CASSLGPVGSPLHF
abundance: NA
j_gene: TRBJ1-6
v_gene: TRBV5-5
d_gene: NA
len: 14

CDR3nt: TGTGCCAGCAGCCACGACAGGGGAAGGGGTAGTGGAAATCAGCCCCAGCATTTT
CDR3aa: CASSHDRGRGSGNQPQHF
abundance: NA
j_gene: TRBJ1-5
v_gene: TRBV3-1/TRBV3-2
d_gene: TRBD1
len: 18

CDR3nt: TGTGCCAGCAGCTTATCTGGCCAGGGCGATGAGCAGTTCTTC
CDR3aa: CASSLSGQGDEQFF
abundance: once
j_gene: TRBJ2-1
v_gene: TRBV7-3
d_gene: NA
len: 14

CDR3nt: TGTGCCAGCAGTTACCCACTAGCGGGGGCGAACACCGGGGAGCTGTTTTTT
CDR3aa: CASSYPLAGANTGELFF
abundance: NA
j_gene: TRBJ2-2
v_gene: TRBV6-2/TRBV6-3
d_gene: TRBD2
len: 17

CDR3nt: TGTGCCAGCACCTCTGGAGTGGCTAACTATGGCTACACCTTC
CDR3aa: CASTSGVANYGYTF
abundance: NA
j_gene: TRBJ1-2
v_gene: TRBV28
d_gene: NA
len: 14

CDR3nt: TGTGCCAGCTCACCACGGGAGGATGGCTACACCTTC
CDR3aa: CASSPREDGYTF
abundance: NA
j_gene: TRBJ1-2
v_gene: TRBV18
d_gene: NA
len: 12

CDR3nt: TGTGCCAGCAGCTTAAATGGCGGCACCGGGGAGCTGTTTTTT
CDR3aa: CASSLNGGTGELFF
abundance: NA
j_gene: TRBJ2-2
v_gene: TRBV11-2
d_gene: NA
len: 14

CDR3nt: TGTGCCAGCAGTTTAGGCAGAAATCAGCCCCAGCATTTT
CDR3aa: CASSLGRNQPQHF
abundance: NA
j_gene: TRBJ1-5
v_gene: TRBV28
d_gene: NA
len: 13

CDR3nt: TGTGCCAGCAGTTTATCTCGCGGGGGTCTTACCGGGGAGCTGTTTTTT
CDR3aa: CASSLSRGGLTGELFF
abundance: NA
j_gene: TRBJ2-2
v_gene: TRBV27
d_gene: TRBD2
len: 16

CDR3nt: TGTGCCAGCAGTTTTCTTCAGGGATCCTACGAGCAGTACTTC
CDR3aa: CASSFLQGSYEQYF
abundance: once
j_gene: TRBJ2-7
v_gene: TRBV28
d_gene: NA
len: 14

CDR3nt: TGTGCCAGCAGCCACCTCAGGACAGGGGAAGATGGCTACACCTTC
CDR3aa: CASSHLRTGEDGYTF
abundance: NA
j_gene: TRBJ1-2
v_gene: TRBV3-1/TRBV3-2
d_gene: TRBD1
len: 15

CDR3nt: TGTGCCAGCAGTTTAATACAAAACACTGAAGCTTTCTTT
CDR3aa: CASSLIQNTEAFF
abundance: NA
j_gene: TRBJ1-1
v_gene: TRBV28
d_gene: NA
len: 13

CDR3nt: TGTGCCAGCAGCGTAGCAAGCGGGAGCGGGGAGACCCAGTACTTC
CDR3aa: CASSVASGSGETQYF
abundance: few
j_gene: TRBJ2-5
v_gene: TRBV9
d_gene: TRBD2
len: 15

CDR3nt: TGTGCCAGCAGCAAACAGGAAAACACTGAAGCTTTCTTT
CDR3aa: CASSKQENTEAFF
abundance: NA
j_gene: TRBJ1-1
v_gene: TRBV7-2
d_gene: NA
len: 13

CDR3nt: TGTGCCAGCACACGTACAGGGACCCGGGACACCGGGGAGCTGTTTTTT
CDR3aa: CASTRTGTRDTGELFF
abundance: NA
j_gene: TRBJ2-2
v_gene: TRBV2
d_gene: NA
len: 16

CDR3nt: TGTGCCAGCAGTTACGCGGGGACCTACAATGAGCAGTTCTTC
CDR3aa: CASSYAGTYNEQFF
abundance: NA
j_gene: TRBJ2-1
v_gene: TRBV6-2/TRBV6-3
d_gene: NA
len: 14

CDR3nt: TGTGCCTGGAGCGCCGGGACAGTCAATCAGCCCCAGCATTTT
CDR3aa: CAWSAGTVNQPQHF
abundance: NA
j_gene: TRBJ1-5
v_gene: TRBV30
d_gene: TRBD1
len: 14

CDR3nt: TGCGCCAGCAGCTTGGCCGGGGGTTGGGAGACCCAGTACTTC
CDR3aa: CASSLAGGWETQYF
abundance: NA
j_gene: TRBJ2-5
v_gene: TRBV5-1
d_gene: NA
len: 14

CDR3nt: TGTGCCAGCAGCAAAGATGGGTCGGGACAGCTTAAAAACATTCAGTACTTC
CDR3aa: CASSKDGSGQLKNIQYF
abundance: NA
j_gene: TRBJ2-4
v_gene: TRBV21-1
d_gene: NA
len: 17

CDR3nt: TGTGCCAGCAGTCCCGGCCTAGCGGGTAACAATGAGCAGTTCTTC
CDR3aa: CASSPGLAGNNEQFF
abundance: NA
j_gene: TRBJ2-1
v_gene: TRBV27
d_gene: TRBD2
len: 15

CDR3nt: TGTGCCAGCTCACAGGGTAACTATGGCTACACCTTC
CDR3aa: CASSQGNYGYTF
abundance: NA
j_gene: TRBJ1-2
v_gene: TRBV6-5
d_gene: NA
len: 12

CDR3nt: TGCGCCAGCAGCCACCGGCTTTCTCGCCCCCTACCTCAGGGCGACAATGAGCAGTTCTTC
CDR3aa: CASSHRLSRPLPQGDNEQFF
abundance: NA
j_gene: TRBJ2-1
v_gene: TRBV4-1
d_gene: NA
len: 20

CDR3nt: TGTGCCAGCAGCTTAGCGGCGGGGTCTGGGGCCAACGTCCTGACTTTC
CDR3aa: CASSLAAGSGANVLTF
abundance: NA
j_gene: TRBJ2-6
v_gene: TRBV7-8
d_gene: NA
len: 16

CDR3nt: TGTGCCAGCGTCCAGGGGCATCAGCCCCAGCATTTT
CDR3aa: CASVQGHQPQHF
abundance: NA
j_gene: TRBJ1-5
v_gene: TRBV6-6
d_gene: NA
len: 12

CDR3nt: TGTGCCAGCAGCCGACTTGGCCCCTGGGACACGGGGGGCCCGGGATACGATGAGCAGTTCTTC
CDR3aa: CASSRLGPWDTGGPGYDEQFF
abundance: NA
j_gene: TRBJ2-1
v_gene: TRBV14
d_gene: NA
len: 21

CDR3nt: TGTGCCAGCAGTTACGACGGGAGGCTAGCTAGCTATGAGCAGTTCTTC
CDR3aa: CASSYDGRLASYEQFF
abundance: NA
j_gene: TRBJ2-1
v_gene: TRBV6-2/TRBV6-3
d_gene: TRBD2
len: 16

CDR3nt: TGTGCCAGCTCACCGCCGCCGGGACAGGGTCCCTATGGCTACACCTTC
CDR3aa: CASSPPPGQGPYGYTF
abundance: once
j_gene: TRBJ1-2
v_gene: TRBV18
d_gene: TRBD1
len: 16

CDR3nt: TGTGCCAGCAGCTCTTGGACTGGGATTAGCACAGATACGCAGTATTTT
CDR3aa: CASSSWTGISTDTQYF
abundance: NA
j_gene: TRBJ2-3
v_gene: TRBV7-2
d_gene: NA
len: 16

CDR3nt: TGTGCCAGCAGCGCAGGGTTAGCTAACTATGGCTACACCTTC
CDR3aa: CASSAGLANYGYTF
abundance: NA
j_gene: TRBJ1-2
v_gene: TRBV13
d_gene: NA
len: 14

CDR3nt: TGCGCCAGCAGCCATGAGGGGGGGCCTAGGTATGACACTGAAGCTTTCTTT
CDR3aa: CASSHEGGPRYDTEAFF
abundance: NA
j_gene: TRBJ1-1
v_gene: TRBV4-1
d_gene: NA
len: 17

CDR3nt: TGTGCCAGCAGCGTAGACTTGCCTGAATATAATTCACCCCTCCACTTT
CDR3aa: CASSVDLPEYNSPLHF
abundance: NA
j_gene: TRBJ1-6
v_gene: TRBV9
d_gene: NA
len: 16

CDR3nt: TGTGCCATCAGTGAATTGAGCTCCTATAATTCACCCCTCCACTTT
CDR3aa: CAISELSSYNSPLHF
abundance: few
j_gene: TRBJ1-6
v_gene: TRBV10-3
d_gene: NA
len: 15

CDR3nt: TGCGCCAGCACCCTGCTTGGCGGGGACGGCGCCGGGGAGCTGTTTTTT
CDR3aa: CASTLLGGDGAGELFF
abundance: NA
j_gene: TRBJ2-2
v_gene: TRBV5-1
d_gene: NA
len: 16

CDR3nt: TGTGCCAGCAAAATGGCAGGGGAGTTTCCCCCAGAGACCCAGTACTTC
CDR3aa: CASKMAGEFPPETQYF
abundance: once
j_gene: TRBJ2-5
v_gene: TRBV6-6
d_gene: NA
len: 16

CDR3nt: TGTGCCAGCTCACCCGGGACAAATTACTACGAGCAGTACTTC
CDR3aa: CASSPGTNYYEQYF
abundance: NA
j_gene: TRBJ2-7
v_gene: TRBV18
d_gene: NA
len: 14

CDR3nt: TGTGCCAGCAGCCAAGCGGCGTGGACAGGTTCCTACGAGCAGTACTTC
CDR3aa: CASSQAAWTGSYEQYF
abundance: NA
j_gene: TRBJ2-7
v_gene: TRBV14
d_gene: TRBD1
len: 16

CDR3nt: TGTGCCAGCAGCAATTGGGACAGGGTGCACAATGAGCAGTTCTTC
CDR3aa: CASSNWDRVHNEQFF
abundance: NA
j_gene: TRBJ2-1
v_gene: TRBV21-1
d_gene: NA
len: 15

CDR3nt: TGCAGCGCGACTGTGACTGAAGCTTTCTTT
CDR3aa: CSATVTEAFF
abundance: NA
j_gene: TRBJ1-1
v_gene: TRBV29-1
d_gene: NA
len: 10

CDR3nt: TGTGCCTGGAGCCGCCCCGGGGGACTCTCCTACGAGCAGTACTTC
CDR3aa: CAWSRPGGLSYEQYF
abundance: NA
j_gene: TRBJ2-7
v_gene: TRBV30
d_gene: NA
len: 15

CDR3nt: TGCGCCAGCAGCCAAGGTCGTTCGGGACTAGCGGGAGAGACCCAGTACTTC
CDR3aa: CASSQGRSGLAGETQYF
abundance: NA
j_gene: TRBJ2-5
v_gene: TRBV4-3
d_gene: TRBD2
len: 17

CDR3nt: TGTGCCAGCAGGACTAGGGGCGGGGAGCTGTTTTTT
CDR3aa: CASRTRGGELFF
abundance: NA
j_gene: TRBJ2-2
v_gene: TRBV28
d_gene: NA
len: 12

CDR3nt: TGTGCCAGCAGCTTGGGAATAAAAGCGGGGGCGGTCTTC
CDR3aa: CASSLGIKAGAVF
abundance: NA
j_gene: TRBJ2-7
v_gene: TRBV5-6
d_gene: TRBD2
len: 13

CDR3nt: TGCGCCAGCAGCCAGGGACAGGGCGGGGGTGAAAAACTGTTTTTT
CDR3aa: CASSQGQGGGEKLFF
abundance: NA
j_gene: TRBJ1-4
v_gene: TRBV5-1
d_gene: TRBD1
len: 15

CDR3nt: TGTGCCAGCACCTCTGGGAGACTTAACAATGAGCAGTTCTTC
CDR3aa: CASTSGRLNNEQFF
abundance: NA
j_gene: TRBJ2-1
v_gene: TRBV6-5
d_gene: NA
len: 14

CDR3nt: TGTGCCAGCAGTGTAGTCTCCACAGATACGCAGTATTTT
CDR3aa: CASSVVSTDTQYF
abundance: NA
j_gene: TRBJ2-3
v_gene: TRBV6-4
d_gene: NA
len: 13